This TCR beta chain was captured by sequencing in a study of T cell responses to AZD1222 COVID-19 vaccine. Findings of the study overall: Repertoire sampling happened only post peak T cell response. Rises in breadth and depth of Spike-specific TCRs came after two AZD1222 doses.

CDR1 is ENHRY, CDR2 SYGVKD, per germline. The CDR3 loop spans 15 amino acids. V lost 3 bases, J lost 8 bases, and 19 bases lay in between. A word on this clone: Its antigen remains unidentified.

Some clones are missing from TCRdb's copy, which holds only in-frame ones; the method was immunoSEQ multiplex PCR. The sample records about 170,000 clones, more than 85% being singletons. The sequenced sample was peripheral blood, obtained on day 0 of AZD1222 vaccination. The TCR comes from an adult in good health. The rearrangement joins TRBV10-3 to TRBJ1-2; maybe TRBD1 (5 bases). CDR3 coding DNA: TGTGCCATCAGTGACCCTGACCAGGGATTTGGAGGCTACACCTTC. As protein: CAISDPDQGFGGYTF.